The source of this T cell receptor (beta chain) is a study of shared clonotypes between healthy human individuals. Germline CDR1 SGHAT, CDR2 FQNNGV. The germline V and J ends were trimmed by 5 bases and 4 bases, with 14 bases remaining between them. This CDR3 comprises 14 residues. The table came from immunoSEQ multiplex PCR; TCRdb's copy has only in-frame clones and leaves some out. The sample lists 1 million to 1.2 million clones, approximately 80% occurring once. Sequencing used memory CD4+ T cells from PBMCs. Subset given: CD45RA-negative fraction. The V and J genes are TRBV11-2 and TRBJ2-5; D is perhaps TRBD1 or TRBD2 (6 bases each). This clonotype originated in a man between 18 and 29 years old in good health. Some clones in this sample may be carry-over from other donors' samples. CDR3 protein: CASSKGGFSETQYF. CDR3 DNA sequence: TGTGCCAGCAGCAAGGGGGGCTTTTCAGAGACCCAGTACTTC. The entire variable domain, with the rest obtained from reference TRBV11-2 and TRBJ2-5, is as follows: EAGVAQSPRYKIIEKRQSVAFWCNPISGHATLYWYQQILGQGPKLLIQFQNNGVVDDSQLPKDRFSAERLKGVDSTLKIQPAKLEDSAVYLCASSKGGFSETQYFGPGTRLLVL.